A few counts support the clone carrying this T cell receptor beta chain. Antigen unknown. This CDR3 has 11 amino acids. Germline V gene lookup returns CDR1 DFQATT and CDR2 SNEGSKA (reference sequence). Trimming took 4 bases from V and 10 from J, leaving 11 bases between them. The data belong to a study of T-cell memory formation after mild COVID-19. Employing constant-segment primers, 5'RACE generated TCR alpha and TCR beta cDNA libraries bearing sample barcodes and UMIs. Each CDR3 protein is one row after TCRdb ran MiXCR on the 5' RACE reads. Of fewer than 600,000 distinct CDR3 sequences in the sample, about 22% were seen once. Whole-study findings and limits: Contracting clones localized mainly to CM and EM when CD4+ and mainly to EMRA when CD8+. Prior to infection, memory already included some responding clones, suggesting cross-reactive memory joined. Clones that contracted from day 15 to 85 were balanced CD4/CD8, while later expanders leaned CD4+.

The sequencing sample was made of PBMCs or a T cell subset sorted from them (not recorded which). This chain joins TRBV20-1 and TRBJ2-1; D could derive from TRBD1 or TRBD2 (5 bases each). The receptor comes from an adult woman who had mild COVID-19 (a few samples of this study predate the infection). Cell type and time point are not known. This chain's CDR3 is CSAMGVKEQFF. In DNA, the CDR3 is TGCAGTGCTATGGGGGTAAAGGAGCAGTTCTTC.